This TCR beta chain appears in the sequencing data of a study of CD4 T cells in relation to SARS-CoV-2 and coronaviruses. Whole-study results and caveats: No crossreactivity against non-spike viral proteins was tested here. Samples before the pandemic and after infection were not matched within any donor. Crossreactive clones expanded significantly less to SARS-CoV-2 than monoreactive clones.

Only in-frame clones appear in the TCRdb table, and some are missing; sequencing was by immunoSEQ multiplex PCR. The repertoire holds 25,000 to 30,000 clones, roughly 78% seen once, with 20% in the top ten. Unexposed donor CD4+ T cells date from 2011-2018, before the COVID-19 pandemic. Isolation of CD4+ T cells took place after approximately 11 days in culture. As cell numbers allowed, unexposed-donor CD4+ T cells faced SARS-CoV-2 S/N and four cold-coronavirus spikes. CDR3 length: 15 amino acids. Germline V gene lookup returns CDR1 LGHDT and CDR2 YNNKEL (reference sequence). The V gene lost 4 bases and the J gene lost 2 bases, with 12 bases spanning the gap. Turning to this clone: Its antigen remains unidentified.

The specimen sequenced was CD4+ T cells from PBMCs, cultured in vitro. The chain is built from TRBV3-1 (or the pseudogene TRBV3-2) and TRBJ1-5; D is perhaps TRBD1 (6 bases). The origin of this receptor is a human donor in good health. In DNA, the CDR3 is TGTGCCAGCAGCCCAGGGACAATTGGCAATCAGCCCCAGCATTTT. It codes for CASSPGTIGNQPQHF.